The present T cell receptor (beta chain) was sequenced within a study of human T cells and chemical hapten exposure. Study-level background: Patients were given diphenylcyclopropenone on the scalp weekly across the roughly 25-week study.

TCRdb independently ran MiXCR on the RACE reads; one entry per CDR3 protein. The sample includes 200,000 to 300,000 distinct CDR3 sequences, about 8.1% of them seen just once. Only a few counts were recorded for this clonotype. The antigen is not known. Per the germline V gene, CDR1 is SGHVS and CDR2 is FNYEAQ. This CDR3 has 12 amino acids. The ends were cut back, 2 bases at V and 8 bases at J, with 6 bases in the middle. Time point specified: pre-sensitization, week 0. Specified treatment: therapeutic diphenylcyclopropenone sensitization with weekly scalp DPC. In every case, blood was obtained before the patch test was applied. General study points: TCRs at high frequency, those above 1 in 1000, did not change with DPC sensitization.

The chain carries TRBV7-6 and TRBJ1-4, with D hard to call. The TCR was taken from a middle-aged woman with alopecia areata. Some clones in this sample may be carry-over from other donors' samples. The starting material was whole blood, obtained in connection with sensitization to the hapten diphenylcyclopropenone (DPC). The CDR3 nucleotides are TGTGCCAGCAGCTTACCCGGGGAAAAACTGTTTTTT. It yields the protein CASSLPGEKLFF.